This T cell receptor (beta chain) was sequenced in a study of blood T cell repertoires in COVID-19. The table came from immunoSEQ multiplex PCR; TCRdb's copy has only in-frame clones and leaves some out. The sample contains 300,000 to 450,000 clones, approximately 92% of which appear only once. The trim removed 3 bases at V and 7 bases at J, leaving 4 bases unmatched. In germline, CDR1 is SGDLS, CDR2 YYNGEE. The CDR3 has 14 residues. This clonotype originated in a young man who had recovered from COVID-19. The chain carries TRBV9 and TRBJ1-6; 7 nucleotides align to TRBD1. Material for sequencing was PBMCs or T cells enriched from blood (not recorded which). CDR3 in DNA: TGTGCCAGCAGCGAGGGACAGTTCAATTCACCCCTCCACTTT. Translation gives CASSEGQFNSPLHF.